Given below is one TCR beta chain in context. The data were obtained in a study of blood T cell repertoires in COVID-19. V lost 1 base to trimming and J lost 4 bases; unmatched junction nucleotides: 16. This CDR3 is 18 amino acids long. CDR1 is LNHNV, CDR2 YYDKDF, per germline (reference sequence). Measured with immunoSEQ multiplex PCR; TCRdb has only the in-frame clones, and not every one. The repertoire has 220,000 or so clones, roughly 88% of them found once; the top ten carry roughly 2%. What was sequenced was PBMCs or T cells enriched from blood (not recorded which). This receptor was taken from a woman between 45 and 65 years old who had recovered from COVID-19. The rearrangement joins TRBV15 to TRBJ2-7, with 7 bases identical to TRBD1. The CDR3 DNA reads TGTGCCACCAGCAGAGGCCCCTCCCCCCTACAGGGGCCATACGAGCAGTACTTC. Encoded protein: CATSRGPSPLQGPYEQYF.